The 5 T cell receptor beta chains below all came from one sample that was sequenced in a study of T cell responses to AZD1222 COVID-19 vaccine. The assay was immunoSEQ multiplex PCR, and TCRdb's table has in-frame clones only and misses some. The repertoire holds approximately 85,000 clones, with just over 85% as singletons. The sequenced sample was peripheral blood, obtained on day 0 of AZD1222 vaccination. The receptor source for this set is an adult in good health.

This sequence joins TRBV6-6 and TRBJ2-1, with D perhaps TRBD1 (5 bases). This CDR3 is 13 amino acids long. The V end was cut by 5 bases, the J end by 7 bases, with 12 bases between. Germline CDR1 and CDR2: MNHNY and SVGAGI (reference sequence). CDR3 sequence reads: CASSDQGRNEQFF. In DNA form, the CDR3 reads TGTGCCAGCAGTGATCAGGGTAGGAATGAGCAGTTCTTC.

V usage is TRBV12-3 or TRBV12-4 and J usage is TRBJ1-3; maybe TRBD1 (5 bases). This CDR3 contains 13 residues. V was pared by 5 bases and J by 1 base, with 6 bases between. The CDR3 DNA is TGTGCCAGCAGTACAGGTTCTGGAAACACCATATATTTT. Protein sequence: CASSTGSGNTIYF.

J is TRBJ1-5 and V is TRBV28; D remains unclear. Trimming took off 6 bases at V and 3 bases at J, with 6 bases between the two ends. The CDR3 totals 12 residues. Germline V lookup: CDR1 MDHEN, CDR2 SYDVKM. CDR3 bases: TGTGCCAGCAGGGTTTCCAATCAGCCCCAGCATTTT. It is translated as CASRVSNQPQHF.

The chain links TRBV5-1 to TRBJ1-2, with TRBD1 as a possible D gene (6 bases). Per the germline V gene, CDR1 is SGHRS and CDR2 is YFSETQ. This CDR3 is built from 14 residues. V was shortened by 4 bases and J by 5 bases, with 15 bases between the two germline ends. The CDR3 is CASSVGFQGYGYTF. The CDR3 region has the DNA TGCGCCAGCAGCGTAGGTTTTCAGGGGTATGGCTACACCTTC.

CDR3 in DNA: TGCGCCAGCAGCCAAGTGTTACAGCGCACAGATACGCAGTATTTT. This gives the protein CASSQVLQRTDTQYF. The rearrangement uses TRBV4-1 and TRBJ2-3; no definite D call. The CDR3 totals 15 residues. Trimming left V 1 base short and J 1 base short, with 9 bases between. Per the germline V gene, CDR1 is MGHRA and CDR2 is YSYEKL.